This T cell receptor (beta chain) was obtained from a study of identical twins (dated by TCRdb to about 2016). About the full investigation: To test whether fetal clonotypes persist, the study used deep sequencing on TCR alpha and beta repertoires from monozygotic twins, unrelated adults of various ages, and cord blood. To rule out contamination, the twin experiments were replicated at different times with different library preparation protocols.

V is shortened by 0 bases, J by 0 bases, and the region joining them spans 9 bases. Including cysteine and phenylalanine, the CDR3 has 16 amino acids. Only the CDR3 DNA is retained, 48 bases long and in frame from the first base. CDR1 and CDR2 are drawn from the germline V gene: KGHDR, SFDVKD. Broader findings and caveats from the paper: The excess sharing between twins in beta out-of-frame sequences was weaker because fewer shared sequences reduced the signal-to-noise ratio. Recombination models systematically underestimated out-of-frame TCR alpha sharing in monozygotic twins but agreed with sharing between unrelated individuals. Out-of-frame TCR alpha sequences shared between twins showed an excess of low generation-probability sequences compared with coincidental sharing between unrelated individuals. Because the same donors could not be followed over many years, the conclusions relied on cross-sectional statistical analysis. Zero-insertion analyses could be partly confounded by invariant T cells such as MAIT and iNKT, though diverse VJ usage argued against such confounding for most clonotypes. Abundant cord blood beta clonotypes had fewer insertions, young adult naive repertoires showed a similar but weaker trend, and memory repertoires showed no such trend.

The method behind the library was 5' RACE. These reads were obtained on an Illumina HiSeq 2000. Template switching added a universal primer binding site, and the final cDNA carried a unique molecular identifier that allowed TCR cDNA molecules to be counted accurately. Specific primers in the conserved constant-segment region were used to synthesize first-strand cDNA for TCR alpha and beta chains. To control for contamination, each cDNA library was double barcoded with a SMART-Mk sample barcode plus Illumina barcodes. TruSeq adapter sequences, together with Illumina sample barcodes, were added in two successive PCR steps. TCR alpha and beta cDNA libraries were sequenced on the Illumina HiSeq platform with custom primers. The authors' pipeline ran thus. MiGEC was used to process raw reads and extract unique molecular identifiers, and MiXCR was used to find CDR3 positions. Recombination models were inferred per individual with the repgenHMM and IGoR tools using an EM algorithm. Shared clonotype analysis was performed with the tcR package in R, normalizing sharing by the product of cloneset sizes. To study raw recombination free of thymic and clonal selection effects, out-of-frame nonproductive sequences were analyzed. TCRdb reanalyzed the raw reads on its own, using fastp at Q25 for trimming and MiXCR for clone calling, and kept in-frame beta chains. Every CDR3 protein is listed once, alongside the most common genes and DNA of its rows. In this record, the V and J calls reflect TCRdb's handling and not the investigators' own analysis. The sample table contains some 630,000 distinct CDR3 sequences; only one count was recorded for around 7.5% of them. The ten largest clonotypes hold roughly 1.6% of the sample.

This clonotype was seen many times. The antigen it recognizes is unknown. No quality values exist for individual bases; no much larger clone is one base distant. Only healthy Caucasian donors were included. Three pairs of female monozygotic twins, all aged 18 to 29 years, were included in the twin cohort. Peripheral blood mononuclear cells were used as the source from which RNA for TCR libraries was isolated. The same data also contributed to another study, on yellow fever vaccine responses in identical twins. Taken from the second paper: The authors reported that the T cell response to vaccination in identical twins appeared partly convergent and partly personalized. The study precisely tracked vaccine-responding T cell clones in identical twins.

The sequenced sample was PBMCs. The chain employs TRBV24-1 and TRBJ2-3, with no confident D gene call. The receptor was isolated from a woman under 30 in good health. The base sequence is TGTGCCACCAGTGATTTGAAGTTTGCTAGCACAGATACGCAGTATTTT. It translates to CATSDLKFASTDTQYF.